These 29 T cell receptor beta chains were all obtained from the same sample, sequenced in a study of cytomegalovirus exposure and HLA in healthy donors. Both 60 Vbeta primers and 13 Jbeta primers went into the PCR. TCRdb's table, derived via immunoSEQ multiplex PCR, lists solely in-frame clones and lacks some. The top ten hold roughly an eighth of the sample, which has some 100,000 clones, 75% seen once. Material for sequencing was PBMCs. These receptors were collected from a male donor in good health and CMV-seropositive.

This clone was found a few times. DNA of the CDR3: TGTGCCAGCAGTCGGACTAGCGGGGGGGCCGGTGAGCAGTTCTTC. It encodes CASSRTSGGAGEQFF. J is TRBJ2-1 and V is TRBV7-9; 15 bases are shared with TRBD2. CDR3 length: 15 amino acids. Trimming at V came to 6 bases and at J to 9 bases, leaving 6 bases not matched to a gene. In germline, CDR1 is SEHNR, CDR2 FQNEAQ (reference sequence). The whole variable domain, remainder taken from reference TRBV7-9 and TRBJ2-1, is DTGVSQNPRHKITKRGQNVTFRCDPISEHNRLYWYRQTLGQGPEFLTYFQNEAQLEKSRLLSDRFSAERPKGSFSTLEIQRTEQGDSAMYLCASSRTSGGAGEQFFGPGTRLTVL.

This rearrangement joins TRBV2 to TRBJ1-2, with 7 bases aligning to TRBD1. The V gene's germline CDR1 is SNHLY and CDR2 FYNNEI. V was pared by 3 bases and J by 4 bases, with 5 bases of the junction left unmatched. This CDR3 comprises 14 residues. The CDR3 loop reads CASSDTGEGYGYTF. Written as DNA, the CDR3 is TGTGCCAGCAGTGATACAGGGGAAGGCTATGGCTACACCTTC.

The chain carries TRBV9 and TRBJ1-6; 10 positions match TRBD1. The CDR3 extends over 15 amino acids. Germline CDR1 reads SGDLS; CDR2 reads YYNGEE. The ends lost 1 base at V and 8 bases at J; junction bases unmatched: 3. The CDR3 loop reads CASSVRGQGYSPLHF. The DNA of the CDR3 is TGTGCCAGCAGCGTAAGGGGACAGGGGTATTCACCCCTCCACTTT.

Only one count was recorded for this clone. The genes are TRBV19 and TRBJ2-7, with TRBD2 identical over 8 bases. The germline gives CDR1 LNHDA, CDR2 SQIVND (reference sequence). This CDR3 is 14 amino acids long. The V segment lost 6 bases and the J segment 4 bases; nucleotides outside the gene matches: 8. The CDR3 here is CASSHGGGGYEQYF. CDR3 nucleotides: TGTGCCAGTAGCCACGGAGGCGGGGGGTACGAGCAGTACTTC.

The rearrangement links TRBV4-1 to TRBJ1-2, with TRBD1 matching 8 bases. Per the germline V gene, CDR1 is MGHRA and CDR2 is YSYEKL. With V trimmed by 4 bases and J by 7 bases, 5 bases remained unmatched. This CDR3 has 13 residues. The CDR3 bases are TGCGCCAGCAGCCCGGGACAGGAGAGTGGCTACACCTTC. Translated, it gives CASSPGQESGYTF.

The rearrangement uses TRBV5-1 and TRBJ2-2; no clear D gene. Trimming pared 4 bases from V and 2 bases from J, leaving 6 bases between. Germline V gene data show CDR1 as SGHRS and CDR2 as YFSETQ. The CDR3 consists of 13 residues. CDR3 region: CASSTENTGELFF. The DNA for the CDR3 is TGCGCCAGCAGCACAGAAAACACCGGGGAGCTGTTTTTT.

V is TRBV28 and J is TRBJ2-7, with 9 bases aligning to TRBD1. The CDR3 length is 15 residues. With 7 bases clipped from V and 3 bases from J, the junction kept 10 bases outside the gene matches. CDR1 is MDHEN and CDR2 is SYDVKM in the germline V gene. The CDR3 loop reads CASTQGQGTHYEQYF. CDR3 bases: TGTGCCAGCACCCAAGGACAGGGGACCCACTACGAGCAGTACTTC.

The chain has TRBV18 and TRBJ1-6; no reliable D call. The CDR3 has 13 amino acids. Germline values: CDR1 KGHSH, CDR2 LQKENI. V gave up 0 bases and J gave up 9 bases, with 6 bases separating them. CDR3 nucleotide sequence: TGTGCCAGCTCACCACCCTTTTCTTCACCCCTCCACTTT. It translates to CASSPPFSSPLHF.

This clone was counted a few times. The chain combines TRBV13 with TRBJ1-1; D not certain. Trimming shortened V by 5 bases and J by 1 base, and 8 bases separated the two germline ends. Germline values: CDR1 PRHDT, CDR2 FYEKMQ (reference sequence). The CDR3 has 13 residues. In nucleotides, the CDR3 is TGTGCCAGCAGCCCCCTCGGGAACACTGAAGCTTTCTTT. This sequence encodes CASSPLGNTEAFF.

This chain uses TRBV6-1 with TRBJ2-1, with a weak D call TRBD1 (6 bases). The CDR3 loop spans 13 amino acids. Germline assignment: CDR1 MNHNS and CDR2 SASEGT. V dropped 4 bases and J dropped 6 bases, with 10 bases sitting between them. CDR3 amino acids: CASSADRRNEQFF. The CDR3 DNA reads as TGTGCCAGCAGTGCCGACAGGCGCAATGAGCAGTTCTTC.

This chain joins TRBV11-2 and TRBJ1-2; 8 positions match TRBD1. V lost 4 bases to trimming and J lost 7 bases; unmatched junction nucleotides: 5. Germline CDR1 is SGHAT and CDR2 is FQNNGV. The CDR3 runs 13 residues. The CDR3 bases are TGTGCCAGCAGCTCCGGGGGGACAGGTGGCTACACCTTC. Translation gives CASSSGGTGGYTF.

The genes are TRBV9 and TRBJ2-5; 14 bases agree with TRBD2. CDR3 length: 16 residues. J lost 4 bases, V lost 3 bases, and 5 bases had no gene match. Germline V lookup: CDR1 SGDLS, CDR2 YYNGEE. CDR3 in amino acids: CASSATSGGAGETQYF. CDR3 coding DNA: TGTGCCAGCAGCGCGACTAGCGGGGGGGCCGGAGAGACCCAGTACTTC.

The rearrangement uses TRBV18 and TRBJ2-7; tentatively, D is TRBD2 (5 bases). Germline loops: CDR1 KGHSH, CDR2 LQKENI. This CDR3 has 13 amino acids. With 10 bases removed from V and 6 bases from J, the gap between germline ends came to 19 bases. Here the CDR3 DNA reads TGTGCCACAGGAACCGACCGGGCGGGCGAGCAGTACTTC. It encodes CATGTDRAGEQYF.

As DNA, the CDR3 is TGTGCCAGCAGTCTACAGTACTCCTACGAGCAGTACTTC. This codes for CASSLQYSYEQYF. The rearrangement links TRBV27 to TRBJ2-7; D uncertain. The germline V gene encodes CDR1 MNHEY and CDR2 SMNVEV (reference sequence). Trimming removed 5 bases at V and 0 bases at J, with 8 bases between. The CDR3 has 13 residues.

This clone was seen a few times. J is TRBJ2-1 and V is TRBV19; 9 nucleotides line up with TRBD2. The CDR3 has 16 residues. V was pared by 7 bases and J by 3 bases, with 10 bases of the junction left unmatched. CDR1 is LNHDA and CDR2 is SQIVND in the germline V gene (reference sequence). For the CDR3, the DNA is TGTGCCAGTACTGGCGGGGGGGGGACGTTCTACAATGAGCAGTTCTTC. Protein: CASTGGGGTFYNEQFF. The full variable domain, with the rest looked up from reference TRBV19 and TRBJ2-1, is DGGITQSPKYLFRKEGQNVTLSCEQNLNHDAMYWYRQDPGQGLRLIYYSQIVNDFQKGDIAEGYSVSREKKESFPLTVTSAQKNPTAFYLCASTGGGGTFYNEQFFGPGTRLTVL.

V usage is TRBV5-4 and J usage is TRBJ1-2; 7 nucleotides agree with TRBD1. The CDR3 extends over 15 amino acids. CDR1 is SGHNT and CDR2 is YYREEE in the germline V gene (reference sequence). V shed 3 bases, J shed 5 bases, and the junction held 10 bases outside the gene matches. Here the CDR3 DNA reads TGTGCCAGCAGCTCCAGATCCGGGACAGAATATGGCTACACCTTC. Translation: CASSSRSGTEYGYTF.

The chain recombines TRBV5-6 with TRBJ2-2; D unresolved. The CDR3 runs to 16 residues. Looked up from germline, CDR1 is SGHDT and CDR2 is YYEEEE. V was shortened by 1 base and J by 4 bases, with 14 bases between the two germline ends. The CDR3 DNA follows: TGTGCCAGCAGCTTGATTCGAGGCTTAACCACCGGGGAGCTGTTTTTT. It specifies CASSLIRGLTTGELFF.

CDR3: CASSQDSRVSPLHF. CDR3 coding DNA: TGTGCCAGCAGCCAAGATTCGCGGGTATCACCCCTCCACTTT. The V gene is TRBV14, the J gene TRBJ1-6; D is unresolved. Germline lookup yields CDR1 SGHDN and CDR2 FVKESK. CDR3 size: 14 residues. V was trimmed by 0 bases and J by 10 bases, leaving 10 bases between them. Full variable domain (outside the CDR3, taken from reference TRBV14 and TRBJ1-6): EAGVTQFPSHSVIEKGQTVTLRCDPISGHDNLYWYRRVMGKEIKFLLHFVKESKQDESGMPNNRFLAERTGGTYSTLKVQPAELEDSGVYFCASSQDSRVSPLHFGNGTRLTVT.

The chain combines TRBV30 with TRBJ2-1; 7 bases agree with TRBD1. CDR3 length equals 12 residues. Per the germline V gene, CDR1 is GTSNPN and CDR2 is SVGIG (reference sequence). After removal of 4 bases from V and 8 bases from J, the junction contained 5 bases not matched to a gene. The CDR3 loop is CAWTYDRDEQFF. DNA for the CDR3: TGTGCCTGGACCTACGACAGGGATGAGCAGTTCTTC. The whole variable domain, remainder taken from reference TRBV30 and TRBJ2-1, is SQTIHQWPATLVQPVGSPLSLECTVEGTSNPNLYWYRQAAGRGLQLLFYSVGIGQISSEVPQNLSASRPQDRQFILSSKKLLLSDSGFYLCAWTYDRDEQFFGPGTRLTVL.

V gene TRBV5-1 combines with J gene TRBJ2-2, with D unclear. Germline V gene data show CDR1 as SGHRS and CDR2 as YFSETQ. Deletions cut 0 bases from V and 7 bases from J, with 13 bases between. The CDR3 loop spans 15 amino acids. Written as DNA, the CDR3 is TGCGCCAGCAGCTTGGACGCTACTATTAGCGGGGAGCTGTTTTTT. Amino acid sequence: CASSLDATISGELFF. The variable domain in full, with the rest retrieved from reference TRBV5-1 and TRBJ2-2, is KAGVTQTPRYLIKTRGQQVTLSCSPISGHRSVSWYQQTPGQGLQFLFEYFSETQRNKGNFPGRFSGRQFSNSRSEMNVSTLELGDSALYLCASSLDATISGELFFGEGSRLTVL.

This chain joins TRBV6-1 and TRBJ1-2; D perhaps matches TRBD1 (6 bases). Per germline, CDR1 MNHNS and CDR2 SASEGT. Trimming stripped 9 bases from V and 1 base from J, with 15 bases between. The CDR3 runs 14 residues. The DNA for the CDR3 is TGTGCCAGTGCAAGAGGACAGCATAACTATGGCTACACCTTC. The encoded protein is CASARGQHNYGYTF.

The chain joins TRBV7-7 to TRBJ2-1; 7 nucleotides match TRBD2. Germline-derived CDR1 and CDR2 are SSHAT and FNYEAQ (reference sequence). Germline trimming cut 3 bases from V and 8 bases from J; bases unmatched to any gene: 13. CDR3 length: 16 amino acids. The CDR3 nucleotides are TGTGCCAGCAGCTTGGGGTCGACTAGCCCCCTCGATGAGCAGTTCTTC. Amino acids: CASSLGSTSPLDEQFF.

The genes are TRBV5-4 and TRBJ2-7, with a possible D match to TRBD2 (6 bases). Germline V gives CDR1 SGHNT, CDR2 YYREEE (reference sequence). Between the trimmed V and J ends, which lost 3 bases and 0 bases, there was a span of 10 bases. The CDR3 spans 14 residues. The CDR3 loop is CASSSRGNSYEQYF. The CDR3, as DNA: TGTGCCAGCAGCTCGCGGGGAAACTCCTACGAGCAGTACTTC.

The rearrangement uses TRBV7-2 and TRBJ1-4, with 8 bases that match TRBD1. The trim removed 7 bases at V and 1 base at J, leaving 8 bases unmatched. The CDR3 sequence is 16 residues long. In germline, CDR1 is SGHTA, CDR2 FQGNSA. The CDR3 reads CASTGQGVLTNEKLFF. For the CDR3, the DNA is TGTGCCAGCACAGGACAGGGCGTCCTAACTAATGAAAAACTGTTTTTT.

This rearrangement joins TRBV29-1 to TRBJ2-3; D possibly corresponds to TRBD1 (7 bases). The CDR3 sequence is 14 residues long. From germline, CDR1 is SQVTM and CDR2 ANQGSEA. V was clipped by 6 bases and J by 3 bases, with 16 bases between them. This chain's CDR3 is CSVGRQGRTDTQYF. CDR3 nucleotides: TGCAGCGTCGGGAGACAGGGTAGGACAGATACGCAGTATTTT.

DNA for the CDR3: TGTGCCAGCAGTTTTAGAGGAGTCTGGGAGACCCAGTACTTC. Protein product: CASSFRGVWETQYF. The chain combines TRBV28 with TRBJ2-5; no reliable D call. Trimming stripped 3 bases from V and 5 bases from J, with 13 bases between. The CDR3 spans 14 residues. Germline assignment: CDR1 MDHEN and CDR2 SYDVKM.

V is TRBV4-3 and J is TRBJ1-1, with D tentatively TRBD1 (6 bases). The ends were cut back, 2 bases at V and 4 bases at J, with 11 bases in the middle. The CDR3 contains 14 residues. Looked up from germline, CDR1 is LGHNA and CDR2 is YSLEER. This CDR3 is CASSQQGGGTEAFF. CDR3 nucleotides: TGCGCCAGCAGCCAACAGGGAGGGGGCACTGAAGCTTTCTTT.

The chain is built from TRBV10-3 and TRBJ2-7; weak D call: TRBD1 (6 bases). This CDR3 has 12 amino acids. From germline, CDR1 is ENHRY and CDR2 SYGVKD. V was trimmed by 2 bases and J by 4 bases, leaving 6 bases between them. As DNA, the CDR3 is TGTGCCATCAGTGAGGGACAGTACGAGCAGTACTTC. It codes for CAISEGQYEQYF.

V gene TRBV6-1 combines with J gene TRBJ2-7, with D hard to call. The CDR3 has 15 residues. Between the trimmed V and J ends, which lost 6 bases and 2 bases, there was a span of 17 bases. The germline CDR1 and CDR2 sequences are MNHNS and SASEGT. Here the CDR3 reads CASRSPSSSAYEQYF. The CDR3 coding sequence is TGTGCCAGCAGGAGCCCCTCCTCGTCGGCCTACGAGCAGTACTTC.